The clone carrying this T cell receptor (beta chain) was seen only a few times. Its antigen remains unidentified. This entry is derived from a study of shared clonotypes between healthy human individuals. Study results and limitations: Memory subsets had estimated richness that was generally smaller than that of naive subsets. Unshared clonotypes carried lower generation probabilities than those common to all four donors. Since donors were few, the genetic and exposure-history diversity represented was limited.

The repertoire was sequenced with immunoSEQ multiplex PCR; TCRdb's copy has only in-frame clones and lacks some. The sample has 600,000 to 700,000 clones, 73% seen once. The authors divided CD4+ cells into CD45RA+ naive and CD45RA-negative memory subsets. This CDR3 is built from 13 residues. Germline V gives CDR1 ENHRY, CDR2 SYGVKD. The germline V and J ends were trimmed by 3 bases and 6 bases, with 11 bases remaining between them. The TCR originated in a woman younger than 45 in good health. Sample: memory CD4+ T cells sorted from blood. Documented subset: CD45RA-negative fraction. The chain combines TRBV10-3 with TRBJ1-2; no clear D gene. CDR3 sequence: CAISEATSDGYTF. CDR3 nucleotides: TGTGCCATCAGTGAAGCGACTTCCGATGGCTACACCTTC.